This T cell receptor (beta chain) was identified during a study of identical twins. The CDR3 runs 15 residues. J gave up 1 base and V 4 bases, and 5 bases lay outside the gene matches. Germline V gene data show CDR1 as SGHRS and CDR2 as YFSETQ. A universal primer binding site was introduced by template switching. The final cDNA contained unique molecular identifiers. TCRdb re-derived calls from the 5' RACE reads in MiXCR, one entry per CDR3 protein. The sample consists of fewer than 900,000 distinct CDR3 sequences, roughly 20% of them appearing once. The same data also went into a second study, on T cells expressing NK-cell markers. As reported in that work: Whether the expanded NKG2C+ T cell clones recognized HCMV remained unclear.

The chain is built from TRBV5-1 and TRBJ1-1, with 9 bases aligning to TRBD1. This clonotype was obtained from a woman aged 18 to 35 in good health. Material for sequencing was PBMCs. CDR3 residues: CASSKEDRGNTEAFF. The CDR3 DNA sequence: TGCGCCAGCAGCAAAGAGGACAGGGGGAACACTGAAGCTTTCTTT.